This TCR beta chain was sequenced for a study of cytotoxic CD8 clonotypes in ibrutinib-treated CLL. Study-wide background: Response samples came after a median about 13 months of treatment, range 6 to 36.

This table comes from immunoSEQ multiplex PCR, and its TCRdb copy is limited to in-frame clones, with some not included. The sample lists 150,000 or so clones; around 77% were seen once. Germline loops: CDR1 SGDLS, CDR2 YYNGEE. The J segment lost 0 bases and the V segment lost 4 bases, leaving 2 bases of the junction unmatched. The length of the CDR3 is 15 residues. The source of this sequence is a human donor with chronic lymphocytic leukemia. The sample was PBMCs, taken after 12 months of ibrutinib treatment. This rearrangement joins TRBV9 to TRBJ2-1; 9 bases line up with TRBD1. The CDR3 sequence: CASSSTGGSYNEQFF. CDR3 DNA: TGTGCCAGCAGCTCGACAGGGGGCTCCTACAATGAGCAGTTCTTC. Based on the CDR3 plus reference TRBV9 and TRBJ2-1, the full variable domain is DSGVTQTPKHLITATGQRVTLRCSPRSGDLSVYWYQQSLDQGLQFLIQYYNGEERAKGNILERFSAQQFPDLHSELNLSSLELGDSALYFCASSSTGGSYNEQFFGPGTRLTVL.